The TCR beta chain under discussion was sequenced for a study of response to subunit inactivated influenza vaccine. This clonotype was recorded many times. What it binds is not known. Study-wide points: Seasonal influenza vaccination, on each occasion, was suggested by the authors to recruit few new T cells.

Germline values: CDR1 SGHTA, CDR2 FQGNSA. V was shortened by 11 bases and J by 1 base, with 26 bases between the two germline ends. The CDR3 runs 17 residues. A single record per CDR3 protein comes from TCRdb applying MiXCR to the RT-PCR reads. Altogether around 580,000 distinct CDR3 sequences are present, 14% being singletons, with the ten largest covering 11%. The TCR comes from a man aged 50 to 60 who received an inactivated influenza vaccine. The chain recombines TRBV7-2 with TRBJ1-1, with a weak D call TRBD1 (5 bases). The sample consisted of PBMCs from blood, taken approximately 13 days after vaccination. CDR3 sequence reads: CASTLGARGGPNTEAFF. CDR3 DNA: TGTGCCTCCACCCTAGGGGCCCGGGGAGGCCCGAACACTGAAGCTTTCTTT. Full variable domain (outside the CDR3, taken from reference TRBV7-2 and TRBJ1-1): GAGVSQSPSNKVTEKGKDVELRCDPISGHTALYWYRQSLGQGLEFLIYFQGNSAPDKSGLPSDRFSAERTGGSVSTLTIQRTQQEDSAVYLCASTLGARGGPNTEAFFGQGTRLTVV.